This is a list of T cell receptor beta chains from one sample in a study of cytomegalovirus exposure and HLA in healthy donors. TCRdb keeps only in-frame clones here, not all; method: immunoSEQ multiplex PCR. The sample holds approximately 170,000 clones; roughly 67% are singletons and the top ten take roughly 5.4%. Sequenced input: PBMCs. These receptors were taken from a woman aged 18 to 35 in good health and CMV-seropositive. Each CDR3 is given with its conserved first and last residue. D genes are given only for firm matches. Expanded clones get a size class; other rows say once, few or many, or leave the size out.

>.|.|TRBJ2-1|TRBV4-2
TGTGCCAGCAGCCTTGGGACAACCGAGTACAATGAGCAGTTCTTC
CASSLGTTEYNEQFF
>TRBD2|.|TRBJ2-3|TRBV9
TGTGCCAGCAGCGTATCTCCCGGGACTAGAGTCACAGATACGCAGTATTTT
CASSVSPGTRVTDTQYF
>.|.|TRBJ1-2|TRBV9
TGTGCCAGCAGCGGAACCCTGTTAGCTAACTATGGCTACACCTTC
CASSGTLLANYGYTF
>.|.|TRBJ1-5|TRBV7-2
TGTGCCAGCAGCTTAGACGCTCCAGGGGACAATCAGCCCCAGCATTTT
CASSLDAPGDNQPQHF
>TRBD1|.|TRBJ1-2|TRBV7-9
TGTGCCAGCAGCTTTACCGACAGGGCCTTCACCTTC
CASSFTDRAFTF
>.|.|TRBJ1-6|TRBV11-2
TGTGCCAGCAGCCCCGATACAACCGTATCACCCCTCCACTTT
CASSPDTTVSPLHF
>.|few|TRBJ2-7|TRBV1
TGCACCAGCAGCCAATCAAGCGGGGGGACCTACGAGCAGTACTTC
CTSSQSSGGTYEQYF
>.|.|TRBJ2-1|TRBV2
TGTGCCAGCAGTGAAGACTACTACAATGAGCAGTTCTTC
CASSEDYYNEQFF
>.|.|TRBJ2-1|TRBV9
TGTGCCAGCAGCCCCACCGGTTTAGCGATCTACAATGAGCAGTTCTTC
CASSPTGLAIYNEQFF
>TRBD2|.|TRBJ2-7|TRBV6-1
TGTGCCAGCAGTGAGGCTAGCGGGGGCCTTATCTCCTACGAGCAGTACTTC
CASSEASGGLISYEQYF
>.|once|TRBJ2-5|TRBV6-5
TGTGCCAGCAGTTGGCAGCCGGGGTCGAGAGAGACCCAGTACTTC
CASSWQPGSRETQYF
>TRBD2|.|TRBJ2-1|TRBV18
TGTGCCAGCAGCCAGCGGGAGTACAATGAGCAGTTCTTC
CASSQREYNEQFF
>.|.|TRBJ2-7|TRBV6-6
TGTGCCAGCAGTTACTCTCTATCCGGGACATCATTGGCAGAGTTC
CASSYSLSGTSLAEF
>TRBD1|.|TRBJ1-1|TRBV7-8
TGTGCCACCCGCCCGACAGGGGGCCTGGGTACTGAAGCTTTCTTT
CATRPTGGLGTEAFF
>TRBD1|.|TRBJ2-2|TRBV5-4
TGTGCCAGCAGCCAGGACAGGTACACCGGGGAGCTGTTTTTT
CASSQDRYTGELFF
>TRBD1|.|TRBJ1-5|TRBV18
TGTGCCAGCTCACCAGGACAGGCCTATCAGCCCCAGCATTTT
CASSPGQAYQPQHF
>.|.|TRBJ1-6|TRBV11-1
TGTGCCAGCAGCAGAAAGGGAGGACCCAATAATTCACCCCTCCACTTT
CASSRKGGPNNSPLHF
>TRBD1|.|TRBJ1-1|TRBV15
TGTGCCACCAGCAGAGCCGCAGGGGGCTTGAACACTGAAGCTTTCTTT
CATSRAAGGLNTEAFF
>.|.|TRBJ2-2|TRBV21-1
TGTGCCAGCAGCAGCGGACTAGCGGGGGGCTGGTGTACCGGGGAGCTGTTTTTT
CASSSGLAGGWCTGELFF
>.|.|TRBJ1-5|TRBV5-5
TGTGCCAGCAGCTTGGGAAGGGGGAACAATCAGCCCCAGCATTTT
CASSLGRGNNQPQHF
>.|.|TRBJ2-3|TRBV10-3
TGTGCCATCAGGGACACGGACACAGATACGCAGTATTTT
CAIRDTDTDTQYF
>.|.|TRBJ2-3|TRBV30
TGTGCCTGGAGTGGCGAGGGCCCGAGCACAGATACGCAGTATTTT
CAWSGEGPSTDTQYF
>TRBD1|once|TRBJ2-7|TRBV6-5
TGTGCCAGCAGTTTGGACAGGGGGATCACCTACGAGCAGTACTTC
CASSLDRGITYEQYF
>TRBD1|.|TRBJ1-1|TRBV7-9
TGTGCCAGCAGCTTAGACAGGGGAATGAGGACTGAAGCTTTCTTT
CASSLDRGMRTEAFF
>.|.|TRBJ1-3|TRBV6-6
TGTGCCAGCAGTCCCTTTAGTTCTGGAAACACCATATATTTT
CASSPFSSGNTIYF
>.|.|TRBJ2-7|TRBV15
TGTGCCACCAGCAGAGATGGGGCGGCCTCCTACGAGCAGTACTTC
CATSRDGAASYEQYF
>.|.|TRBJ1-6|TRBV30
TGTGCTCAGTGGGGCGGCAATTCACCCCTCCACTTT
CAQWGGNSPLHF
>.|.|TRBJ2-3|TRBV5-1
TGCGCCAGCAGCTTGAGAGAAAGCACAGATACGCAGTATTTT
CASSLRESTDTQYF
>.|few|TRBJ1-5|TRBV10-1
TGCGCCAGCAGTAGTGTTGAGGGGGTACAGCCCCAGCATTTT
CASSSVEGVQPQHF
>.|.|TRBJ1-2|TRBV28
TGTGCCAGCAAGGAGGGCCGGGGTTTGGGTGGCTACACCTTC
CASKEGRGLGGYTF
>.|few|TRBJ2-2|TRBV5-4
TGTGCCAGCAGCTCAGGGGTTCTGGGCGGGGAGCTGTTTTTT
CASSSGVLGGELFF
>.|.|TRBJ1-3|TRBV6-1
TGTGCCACCTACCGCGTCTCTGGAAACACCATATATTTT
CATYRVSGNTIYF
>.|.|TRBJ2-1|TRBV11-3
TGTGCCAGCAGCTTCCACAGATACAATGAGCAGTTCTTC
CASSFHRYNEQFF
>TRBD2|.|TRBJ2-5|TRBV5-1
TGCGCCAGCAGCCTGACTAGCCCCCAAGAGACCCAGTACTTC
CASSLTSPQETQYF
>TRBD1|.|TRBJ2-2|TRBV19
TGTGCCAGTACCCGGGACAGGATCACCGGGGAGCTGTTTTTT
CASTRDRITGELFF
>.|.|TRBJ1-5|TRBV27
TGTGCCAGCAGTCCGGGGACACTTATTTCAAATCAGCCCCAGCATTTT
CASSPGTLISNQPQHF
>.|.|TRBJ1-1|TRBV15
TGTGCCACCAGCAGAGATAGGGGTCTGGGGACTGAAGCTTTCTTT
CATSRDRGLGTEAFF
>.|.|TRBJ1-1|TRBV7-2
TGTGCCAGCAGGTTATTGAGGGAGGGTTACCTCACTGAAGCTTTCTTT
CASRLLREGYLTEAFF
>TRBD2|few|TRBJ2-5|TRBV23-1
TGCGCCAGCAGTCCGGGGGGGGAGACCCAGTACTTC
CASSPGGETQYF
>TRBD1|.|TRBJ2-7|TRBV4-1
TGCGCCAGCAGCCAAGATCAGGGGGAGAACGAGCAGTACTTC
CASSQDQGENEQYF
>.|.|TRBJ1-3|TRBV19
TGTGCCACCGACTCGAGGGAGACCATATATTTT
CATDSRETIYF
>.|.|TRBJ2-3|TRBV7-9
TGTGCCAGCAGCCCGTCTTCCGGGAGCACAGATACGCAGTATTTT
CASSPSSGSTDTQYF
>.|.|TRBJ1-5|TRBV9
TGTGCCAGCAGCGTAGGGCCGGGGGGTCAGCCCCAGCATTTT
CASSVGPGGQPQHF
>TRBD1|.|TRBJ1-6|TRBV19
TGTGCCAGTAGTATATATGCACAGGGGGGTTCACCCCTCCACTTT
CASSIYAQGGSPLHF
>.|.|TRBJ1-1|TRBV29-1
TGCAGCGCCTATGGGCAGAACACTGAAGCTTTCTTT
CSAYGQNTEAFF
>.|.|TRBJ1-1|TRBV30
TGTGCCTGGACCAGGCAGTTGAACACTGAAGCTTTCTTT
CAWTRQLNTEAFF
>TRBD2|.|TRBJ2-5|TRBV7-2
TGTGCCAGCAGCCAGACTAGCGGGGGCCAGACCCAGTACTTC
CASSQTSGGQTQYF
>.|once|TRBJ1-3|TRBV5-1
TGCGCCAGCAGCGGCGGGGCGTCTGGAAACACCATATATTTT
CASSGGASGNTIYF
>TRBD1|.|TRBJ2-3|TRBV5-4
TGTGCCAGCAGCCCGGGAGGACAGGGGGGGGATACGCAGTATTTT
CASSPGGQGGDTQYF
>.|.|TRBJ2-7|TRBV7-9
TGTGCCAGCACCTGGGGTCGGGGGGCGTCCTACGAGCAGTACTTC
CASTWGRGASYEQYF
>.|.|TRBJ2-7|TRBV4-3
TGCGCCAGCAGCCAAGTGGGGGCAGGGGCTGACGAGCAGTACTTC
CASSQVGAGADEQYF
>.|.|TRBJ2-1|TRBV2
TGTGCCAGCAGTGCGGAGCGGAATGAGCAGTTCTTC
CASSAERNEQFF
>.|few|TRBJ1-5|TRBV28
TGTGCCAGCAGTGGGGGGGGTACGAGTCAGCCCCAGCATTTT
CASSGGGTSQPQHF